Listed below are T cell receptor beta chains from one sample, sequenced in a study of Ad26.COV2.S vaccination and SARS-CoV-2 variants. The repertoire was sequenced with immunoSEQ multiplex PCR; TCRdb's copy has only in-frame clones and lacks some. The sample has about 350,000 clones; around nine tenths are singletons. The sample in question was peripheral blood, obtained in a trial of Ad26.COV2.S vaccine versus placebo. The receptor set was obtained from a person between 18 and 65 years old who received the Ad26.COV2.S COVID-19 vaccine or a placebo. Both conserved end residues are part of each CDR3. Each record gives: clone size, V gene, D gene, J gene, CDR3 DNA, CDR3 protein. A D gene is named only where the DNA matches it firmly. Expanded clones get a size class; other rows say once, few or many, or leave the size out.

clone_size: NA
v_call: TRBV2
d_call: NA
j_call: TRBJ2-5
cdr3_nt: TGTGCCAGCAGTGACCAAGAGACCCAGTACTTC
cdr3_aa: CASSDQETQYF

clone_size: NA
v_call: TRBV9
d_call: TRBD1
j_call: TRBJ1-2
cdr3_nt: TGTGCCAGCAGCCCCCACACCCACAGGGGGGAAGGCTACACCTTC
cdr3_aa: CASSPHTHRGEGYTF

clone_size: NA
v_call: TRBV19
d_call: NA
j_call: TRBJ2-2
cdr3_nt: TGTGCCAGTTCTAGGGGAGAAGGGGAGCTGTTTTTT
cdr3_aa: CASSRGEGELFF

clone_size: NA
v_call: TRBV5-6
d_call: NA
j_call: TRBJ2-7
cdr3_nt: TGTGCCAGCAGCCGTGGGGCCTCGGGCAACGAGCAGTACTTC
cdr3_aa: CASSRGASGNEQYF

clone_size: NA
v_call: TRBV7-9
d_call: TRBD1
j_call: TRBJ1-1
cdr3_nt: TGTGCCAGCAGCTTTGGACAGGAGAACACTGAAGCTTTCTTT
cdr3_aa: CASSFGQENTEAFF

clone_size: NA
v_call: TRBV2
d_call: TRBD2
j_call: TRBJ2-3
cdr3_nt: TGTGCCAGCCCTAGCGGGAGGTCAGATACGCAGTATTTT
cdr3_aa: CASPSGRSDTQYF

clone_size: NA
v_call: TRBV27
d_call: TRBD1
j_call: TRBJ1-4
cdr3_nt: TGTGCCAGCAGGGCCGGGACAGGAGGTTATGAAAAACTGTTTTTT
cdr3_aa: CASRAGTGGYEKLFF

clone_size: NA
v_call: TRBV6-5
d_call: NA
j_call: TRBJ1-5
cdr3_nt: TGTGCCAGCAGGGGGGGTTTGAATCAGCCCCAGCATTTT
cdr3_aa: CASRGGLNQPQHF

clone_size: NA
v_call: TRBV6-5
d_call: NA
j_call: TRBJ2-1
cdr3_nt: TGTGCCAGCAGCCCGGGGGCAGTCCAGTTGTATGAGCAGTTCTTC
cdr3_aa: CASSPGAVQLYEQFF

clone_size: NA
v_call: TRBV2
d_call: TRBD1
j_call: TRBJ1-6
cdr3_nt: TGTGCCAGCAGTGCGACAGGGGCTACTAATTCACCCCTCCACTTT
cdr3_aa: CASSATGATNSPLHF

clone_size: NA
v_call: TRBV12-3/TRBV12-4
d_call: NA
j_call: TRBJ2-7
cdr3_nt: TGTGCCAGCAGATTAGGGGGAACCTACGAGCAGTACTTC
cdr3_aa: CASRLGGTYEQYF

clone_size: NA
v_call: TRBV11-3
d_call: NA
j_call: TRBJ2-2
cdr3_nt: TGTGCCAGCAGCCCCGCCTTTGGGGCTTTAAACACCGGGGAGCTGTTTTTT
cdr3_aa: CASSPAFGALNTGELFF

clone_size: NA
v_call: TRBV7-9
d_call: TRBD1
j_call: TRBJ2-4
cdr3_nt: TGTGCCAGCAGCTCGGGACAGGGAAACATTCAGTACTTC
cdr3_aa: CASSSGQGNIQYF

clone_size: NA
v_call: TRBV18
d_call: NA
j_call: TRBJ2-1
cdr3_nt: TGTGCCAGCTCACCGCGACAGGAAGGTGAGCAGTTCTTC
cdr3_aa: CASSPRQEGEQFF

clone_size: NA
v_call: TRBV5-6
d_call: NA
j_call: TRBJ1-2
cdr3_nt: TGTGCCAGCAGCTTACAGCGTGGAAGCAATGGCTACACCTTC
cdr3_aa: CASSLQRGSNGYTF

clone_size: NA
v_call: TRBV5-4
d_call: NA
j_call: TRBJ2-7
cdr3_nt: TGTGCCAGCAGCTTGGGTTTAGGCTACGAGCAGTACTTC
cdr3_aa: CASSLGLGYEQYF

clone_size: NA
v_call: TRBV12-3/TRBV12-4
d_call: NA
j_call: TRBJ1-2
cdr3_nt: TGTGCCAGCAGTATAGCGCGGGAGGGAGGCTACACCTTC
cdr3_aa: CASSIAREGGYTF

clone_size: NA
v_call: TRBV28
d_call: NA
j_call: TRBJ1-4
cdr3_nt: TGTGCCAGCAGTTTAACCGCAACTAATGAAAAACTGTTTTTT
cdr3_aa: CASSLTATNEKLFF

clone_size: NA
v_call: TRBV15
d_call: TRBD2
j_call: TRBJ2-7
cdr3_nt: TGTGCCACCAGCACCCGGGACTTGGGGACTAGCGGGAGACTGGAGCAGTACTTC
cdr3_aa: CATSTRDLGTSGRLEQYF

clone_size: NA
v_call: TRBV7-3
d_call: NA
j_call: TRBJ2-3
cdr3_nt: TGTGCCAGCAGTCTGCTCGGGGATACGCAGTATTTT
cdr3_aa: CASSLLGDTQYF

clone_size: NA
v_call: TRBV5-6
d_call: NA
j_call: TRBJ2-5
cdr3_nt: TGTGCCAGCAGCTTTGGCCAGTTTCAAGAGACCCAGTACTTC
cdr3_aa: CASSFGQFQETQYF

clone_size: NA
v_call: TRBV19
d_call: NA
j_call: TRBJ1-6
cdr3_nt: TGTGCCAGTGGGGATTTTCCTGAATATTCACCCCTCCACTTT
cdr3_aa: CASGDFPEYSPLHF

clone_size: NA
v_call: TRBV11-2
d_call: NA
j_call: TRBJ2-3
cdr3_nt: TGTGCCAGCAGCCCGAGCACACACACAGATACGCAGTATTTT
cdr3_aa: CASSPSTHTDTQYF

clone_size: NA
v_call: TRBV6-5
d_call: TRBD1
j_call: TRBJ2-1
cdr3_nt: TGTGCCAGCAGTCATGGGACAGGGTCGAGAAATGAGCAGTTCTTC
cdr3_aa: CASSHGTGSRNEQFF

clone_size: NA
v_call: TRBV10-3
d_call: TRBD1
j_call: TRBJ1-2
cdr3_nt: TGTGCCATCAGTGAATCGACAGGGAACAACTATGGCTACACCTTC
cdr3_aa: CAISESTGNNYGYTF

clone_size: few
v_call: TRBV9
d_call: NA
j_call: TRBJ2-2
cdr3_nt: TGTGCCAGCAGCGTAGATGAGCTTGGGGAGCTGTTTTTT
cdr3_aa: CASSVDELGELFF

clone_size: few
v_call: TRBV15
d_call: NA
j_call: TRBJ1-4
cdr3_nt: TGTGCCACCAGCAGAGGGGGGGCAAACGGCGAAAAACTGTTTTTT
cdr3_aa: CATSRGGANGEKLFF

clone_size: NA
v_call: TRBV28
d_call: TRBD1
j_call: TRBJ1-5
cdr3_nt: TGTGCCAGCAGTCCCTACAGGGGGCCGAATTTTCAGCCCCAGCATTTT
cdr3_aa: CASSPYRGPNFQPQHF

clone_size: NA
v_call: TRBV5-1
d_call: NA
j_call: TRBJ2-7
cdr3_nt: TGCGCCAGCAGCATAACCGGGAACTCCTACGAGCAGTACTTC
cdr3_aa: CASSITGNSYEQYF

clone_size: NA
v_call: TRBV7-9
d_call: TRBD2
j_call: TRBJ2-1
cdr3_nt: TGTGCCAGCAGCCCCGGGACTAGCGACTACAATGAGCAGTTCTTC
cdr3_aa: CASSPGTSDYNEQFF

clone_size: NA
v_call: TRBV12-5
d_call: TRBD2
j_call: TRBJ2-5
cdr3_nt: TGTGCTAGTGGTTTCCGACTAGCGGGAGTAAGGGAGACCCAGTACTTC
cdr3_aa: CASGFRLAGVRETQYF

clone_size: once
v_call: TRBV19
d_call: TRBD1
j_call: TRBJ1-6
cdr3_nt: TGTGCCAGTAGTACAAGGACAGGAATCAATTCACCCCTCCACTTT
cdr3_aa: CASSTRTGINSPLHF

clone_size: NA
v_call: TRBV7-6
d_call: TRBD1
j_call: TRBJ2-4
cdr3_nt: TGTGCCAGCAGCTTTGGGCCGGGGCAGGGGGCGGCCAAAAACATTCAGTACTTC
cdr3_aa: CASSFGPGQGAAKNIQYF

clone_size: NA
v_call: TRBV2
d_call: TRBD2
j_call: TRBJ2-3
cdr3_nt: TGTGCCAGCAGTCTAGCGGTTATTACAGATACGCAGTATTTT
cdr3_aa: CASSLAVITDTQYF

clone_size: NA
v_call: TRBV2
d_call: TRBD2
j_call: TRBJ2-1
cdr3_nt: TGTGCCAGCAAGACGTCGGGAGGAAGCTCCTACAATGAGCAGTTCTTC
cdr3_aa: CASKTSGGSSYNEQFF

clone_size: NA
v_call: TRBV5-1
d_call: TRBD1
j_call: TRBJ1-1
cdr3_nt: TGCGCCAGCAGCTTAGATCCCGGGACAGACACTGAAGCTTTCTTT
cdr3_aa: CASSLDPGTDTEAFF

clone_size: NA
v_call: TRBV3-1/TRBV3-2
d_call: NA
j_call: TRBJ1-1
cdr3_nt: TGTGCCAGCAGCCCGGGAATTTACACTGAAGCTTTCTTT
cdr3_aa: CASSPGIYTEAFF

clone_size: NA
v_call: TRBV19
d_call: TRBD1
j_call: TRBJ1-1
cdr3_nt: TGTGCCAGTAGTTGGGACAGTACTGCTGAAGCTTTCTTT
cdr3_aa: CASSWDSTAEAFF

clone_size: NA
v_call: TRBV3-1/TRBV3-2
d_call: NA
j_call: TRBJ1-2
cdr3_nt: TGTGCCAGCAGCCAAACCCAGGGGCCCAGCTACACCTTC
cdr3_aa: CASSQTQGPSYTF

clone_size: NA
v_call: TRBV6-2/TRBV6-3
d_call: TRBD1
j_call: TRBJ2-2
cdr3_nt: TGTGCCAGCAGCGACAGGGGCACCGGGGAGCTGTTTTTT
cdr3_aa: CASSDRGTGELFF

clone_size: NA
v_call: TRBV7-3
d_call: TRBD2
j_call: TRBJ2-1
cdr3_nt: TGTGCCAGCAGCTTACTAGCGGGGGGCAATATGGGCAATGAGCAGTTCTTC
cdr3_aa: CASSLLAGGNMGNEQFF

clone_size: NA
v_call: TRBV21-1
d_call: NA
j_call: TRBJ2-1
cdr3_nt: TGTGCCAGCAGCAAAGGGAGGGGGAGCTCCTACAATGAGCAGTTCTTC
cdr3_aa: CASSKGRGSSYNEQFF

clone_size: NA
v_call: TRBV5-6
d_call: NA
j_call: TRBJ2-4
cdr3_nt: TGTGCCAGCAGCTTGGAAGTGGAGAACATTCAGTACTTC
cdr3_aa: CASSLEVENIQYF

clone_size: NA
v_call: TRBV27
d_call: NA
j_call: TRBJ2-1
cdr3_nt: TGTGCCAGCAGTTTACAGGGGGCAACTAGCGGAGGCTACAATGAGCAGTTCTTC
cdr3_aa: CASSLQGATSGGYNEQFF

clone_size: NA
v_call: TRBV6-2/TRBV6-3
d_call: TRBD1
j_call: TRBJ2-7
cdr3_nt: TGTGCCAGCAGTGCTCCGGGACAGAGTCTCTACGAGCAGTACTTC
cdr3_aa: CASSAPGQSLYEQYF

clone_size: NA
v_call: TRBV6-5
d_call: TRBD1
j_call: TRBJ2-3
cdr3_nt: TGTGCCAGCAGACTTCGACAGGGTCCGGATACGCAGTATTTT
cdr3_aa: CASRLRQGPDTQYF

clone_size: NA
v_call: TRBV6-6
d_call: TRBD1
j_call: TRBJ1-1
cdr3_nt: TGTGCCAGCAGTTACCCAAGGACAGGGGAAGGAGCTGAAGCTTTCTTT
cdr3_aa: CASSYPRTGEGAEAFF

clone_size: NA
v_call: TRBV18
d_call: NA
j_call: TRBJ1-5
cdr3_nt: TGTGCCAGCTCACCACGGGTCCCGTTCGATCAGCCCCAGCATTTT
cdr3_aa: CASSPRVPFDQPQHF

clone_size: NA
v_call: TRBV18
d_call: NA
j_call: TRBJ2-7
cdr3_nt: TGTGCCAGCTCACCACCCGGGGCTCTCGGCGAGCAGTACTTC
cdr3_aa: CASSPPGALGEQYF

clone_size: NA
v_call: TRBV5-3
d_call: TRBD1
j_call: TRBJ1-5
cdr3_nt: TGTGCCAGAAGGTCGACCAAAGGACAGGGTTTAGGTCAGCCCCAGCATTTT
cdr3_aa: CARRSTKGQGLGQPQHF

clone_size: NA
v_call: TRBV2
d_call: NA
j_call: TRBJ2-2
cdr3_nt: TGTGCCAGCAGTGGTCCAGGGCCGGACACCGGGGAGCTGTTTTTT
cdr3_aa: CASSGPGPDTGELFF

clone_size: NA
v_call: TRBV6-6
d_call: NA
j_call: TRBJ1-1
cdr3_nt: TGTGCCAGCAGTTACACAGGATTGAACACTGAAGCTTTCTTT
cdr3_aa: CASSYTGLNTEAFF

clone_size: NA
v_call: TRBV3-1/TRBV3-2
d_call: NA
j_call: TRBJ2-7
cdr3_nt: TGTGCCAGCAGCCAAGGGGACCGGAGGCCCTACGAGCAGTACTTC
cdr3_aa: CASSQGDRRPYEQYF